The rows below give T cell receptor beta chains drawn from one sample of a study of glioma-infiltrating T cells after dendritic cell vaccination. Using immunoSEQ multiplex PCR, the repertoire was profiled, and TCRdb retains in-frame clones only, with some absent. The repertoire holds tens of thousands of clones, with about 86% as singletons. Sequencing was performed on blood, taken before dendritic cell vaccination. These receptors all come from a human donor with glioblastoma. The CDR3 runs from the conserved cysteine through the conserved F or W. D genes are given only for firm matches. The size entry is marked missing in some rows and otherwise reads once, few, many or a size class.

clone_size: few
d_call: TRBD1
j_call: TRBJ1-5
v_call: TRBV7-2
cdr3_nt: TGTGCCAGCAGCTTAGACAGGGGTAGCAATCAGCCCCAGCATTTT
cdr3_aa: CASSLDRGSNQPQHF

clone_size: -
d_call: TRBD1
j_call: TRBJ1-2
v_call: TRBV19
cdr3_nt: TGTGCCAGTAGTTCGGGGCAGGGGGCGAGGAATGGCTACACCTTC
cdr3_aa: CASSSGQGARNGYTF

clone_size: -
d_call: -
j_call: TRBJ2-1
v_call: TRBV5-1
cdr3_nt: TGCGCCAGCAGCTTGGTGGCCAGTACATCCTACAATGAGCAGTTCTTC
cdr3_aa: CASSLVASTSYNEQFF

clone_size: -
d_call: -
j_call: TRBJ2-7
v_call: TRBV12-5
cdr3_nt: TGTGCTAGTGGTTTGGCCAGGGTCAACGAGCAGTACTTC
cdr3_aa: CASGLARVNEQYF

clone_size: once
d_call: -
j_call: TRBJ2-5
v_call: TRBV4-2
cdr3_nt: TGTGCCAGCAGCCAAGCGTTGGAGCCCGGAGAGACCCAGTACTTC
cdr3_aa: CASSQALEPGETQYF

clone_size: -
d_call: TRBD1
j_call: TRBJ1-6
v_call: TRBV7-3
cdr3_nt: TGTGCCAGCAGCTTGGACAGGAATTCACCCCTCCACTTT
cdr3_aa: CASSLDRNSPLHF

clone_size: -
d_call: TRBD2
j_call: TRBJ2-7
v_call: TRBV5-4
cdr3_nt: TGTGCCAGCAGCTCTCTCGAAGCGGGGGACTACGAGCAGTACTTC
cdr3_aa: CASSSLEAGDYEQYF

clone_size: -
d_call: -
j_call: TRBJ1-5
v_call: TRBV15
cdr3_nt: TGTGCCACCAGCAGAGATAGTGGAGGGTCGATAAATCAGCCCCAGCATTTT
cdr3_aa: CATSRDSGGSINQPQHF

clone_size: -
d_call: -
j_call: TRBJ1-1
v_call: TRBV19
cdr3_nt: TGTGCCAGTAGTACGGGGGGACAGAACACTGAAGCTTTCTTT
cdr3_aa: CASSTGGQNTEAFF

clone_size: -
d_call: -
j_call: TRBJ2-1
v_call: TRBV18
cdr3_nt: TGTGCCAGCTCACCGCTACCATTTCCCTACAATGAGCAGTTCTTC
cdr3_aa: CASSPLPFPYNEQFF

clone_size: few
d_call: TRBD1
j_call: TRBJ1-5
v_call: TRBV6-6
cdr3_nt: TGTGCCAGCAGTCTACAGACAGGGGGTGACAATCAGCCCCAGCATTTT
cdr3_aa: CASSLQTGGDNQPQHF

clone_size: -
d_call: -
j_call: TRBJ1-1
v_call: TRBV6-1
cdr3_nt: TGTGCCAGCAGCGGCGGAGTGAACACTGAAGCTTTCTTT
cdr3_aa: CASSGGVNTEAFF

clone_size: -
d_call: TRBD1
j_call: TRBJ2-3
v_call: TRBV9
cdr3_nt: TGTGCCAGCAGCGTGACAGGGGGCATCACAGATACGCAGTATTTT
cdr3_aa: CASSVTGGITDTQYF

clone_size: -
d_call: -
j_call: TRBJ1-1
v_call: TRBV5-6
cdr3_nt: TGTGCCAGCAGCTTGGGAACAGGGAGTCACCCTGAAGCTTTCTTT
cdr3_aa: CASSLGTGSHPEAFF

clone_size: -
d_call: -
j_call: TRBJ2-5
v_call: TRBV6-1
cdr3_nt: TGTGCCAGCAGTGTACAGGGCCCCCCAGAGACCCAGTACTTC
cdr3_aa: CASSVQGPPETQYF

clone_size: -
d_call: -
j_call: TRBJ1-2
v_call: TRBV27
cdr3_nt: TGTGCCAGCAGTTTATCCCGGGGATCCGGCTACACCTTC
cdr3_aa: CASSLSRGSGYTF

clone_size: few
d_call: -
j_call: TRBJ2-3
v_call: TRBV7-7
cdr3_nt: TGTGCTAGCAGCTTAGCAGCAGGGGGGACAGATACGCAGTATTTT
cdr3_aa: CASSLAAGGTDTQYF

clone_size: -
d_call: -
j_call: TRBJ2-7
v_call: TRBV20-1
cdr3_nt: TGCAGTGCTAAGGGGGTTGACGAGCAGTACTTC
cdr3_aa: CSAKGVDEQYF

clone_size: -
d_call: TRBD2
j_call: TRBJ2-7
v_call: TRBV9
cdr3_nt: TGTGCCAGCAGCGTACTAGCGGGTGACTACGAGCAGTACTTC
cdr3_aa: CASSVLAGDYEQYF

clone_size: -
d_call: -
j_call: TRBJ2-3
v_call: TRBV29-1
cdr3_nt: TGCAGCGTTGACCAGGGTCCCGCAGATACGCAGTATTTT
cdr3_aa: CSVDQGPADTQYF

clone_size: -
d_call: TRBD1
j_call: TRBJ1-3
v_call: TRBV30
cdr3_nt: TGTGCCTGGACTCACAGGGGGGAGCACTCTGGAAACACCATATATTTT
cdr3_aa: CAWTHRGEHSGNTIYF

clone_size: -
d_call: -
j_call: TRBJ1-2
v_call: TRBV15
cdr3_nt: TGTGCCACCTCATTGGCTGGCTATGGCTACACCTTC
cdr3_aa: CATSLAGYGYTF

clone_size: -
d_call: TRBD1
j_call: TRBJ1-2
v_call: TRBV5-4
cdr3_nt: TGTGCCAGCAGCCTAGACAGGGGTGCTAACTATGGCTACACCTTC
cdr3_aa: CASSLDRGANYGYTF

clone_size: -
d_call: -
j_call: TRBJ2-1
v_call: TRBV4-2
cdr3_nt: TGTGCCAGCAGCCACCAACCAGGCCCTAACACCTTCAATGAGCAGTTCTTC
cdr3_aa: CASSHQPGPNTFNEQFF

clone_size: -
d_call: -
j_call: TRBJ2-3
v_call: TRBV11-3
cdr3_nt: TGTGCCAGCAGCACCGGGGGAACAGATACGCAGTATTTT
cdr3_aa: CASSTGGTDTQYF

clone_size: -
d_call: TRBD1
j_call: TRBJ1-5
v_call: TRBV4-3
cdr3_nt: TGCGCCAGCAGCCTCGACGACAGGGGAGCACAGCCCCAGCATTTT
cdr3_aa: CASSLDDRGAQPQHF

clone_size: -
d_call: -
j_call: TRBJ1-2
v_call: TRBV15
cdr3_nt: TGTGCCACCAGCTCGTCCGGGGGGCTGGGGTATGGCTACACCTTC
cdr3_aa: CATSSSGGLGYGYTF